A single sample gave rise to the 21 T cell receptor beta chains below, sequenced in a study of blood T cell repertoires in COVID-19. Clones were read by immunoSEQ multiplex PCR, and TCRdb kept only the in-frame ones, dropping some. Of 350,000 to 400,000 clones listed, around nine tenths are singletons. The sample consisted of PBMCs or T cells enriched from blood (not recorded which). The receptors here all came from a woman aged 30 to 39 with acute COVID-19.

This sequence joins TRBV3-1 (or the pseudogene TRBV3-2) and TRBJ2-7; 8 bases are a match to TRBD1. Unmatched junction bases numbered 5, after V lost 3 bases and J lost 1 base. From germline, CDR1 is LGHDT and CDR2 YNNKEL (reference sequence). This CDR3 comprises 15 residues. In DNA, the CDR3 is TGTGCCAGCAGCCACGGACAGGGCTTGTCCTACGAGCAGTACTTC. Translated: CASSHGQGLSYEQYF.

The chain is built from TRBV6-2 or TRBV6-3 and TRBJ1-5; D unclear. CDR1 is MNHEY and CDR2 is SVGEGT in the germline V gene. CDR3 length: 14 amino acids. V dropped 2 bases and J dropped 7 bases, with 12 bases sitting between them. CDR3 sequence: CASSYVAGVQPQHF. In DNA, the CDR3 is TGTGCCAGCAGTTACGTCGCAGGTGTCCAGCCCCAGCATTTT.

The rearrangement joins TRBV5-6 to TRBJ2-5, with D perhaps matching TRBD2 (6 bases). Germline loops: CDR1 SGHDT, CDR2 YYEEEE. This CDR3 is built from 16 residues. V was cut by 4 bases and J by 0 bases, with 16 bases left in between. CDR3 in DNA: TGTGCCAGCAGCGCCGCGGGGTATTATCACCAAGAGACCCAGTACTTC. The encoded protein is CASSAAGYYHQETQYF.

This rearrangement joins TRBV27 to TRBJ1-2, with 11 nucleotides matching TRBD1. Germline CDR1 and CDR2: MNHEY and SMNVEV (reference sequence). This CDR3 comprises 14 residues. The V and J ends lost 6 bases and 7 bases, in that order; junction bases with no gene match: 7. This chain's CDR3 is CASRPDRGPRGYTF. CDR3 nucleotides: TGTGCCAGCAGGCCGGACAGGGGGCCTCGTGGCTACACCTTC.

The chain couples TRBV6-5 to TRBJ1-6, with 11 bases matching TRBD1. The V gene end was trimmed by 3 bases and the J gene end by 10 bases; junction bases not matched to a gene: 8. CDR1 MNHEY and CDR2 SVGAGI come from the germline V gene. The CDR3 runs 16 residues. The CDR3 coding sequence is TGTGCCAGCAGTTATTCGGGACAGGGGGTAGCATCACCCCTCCACTTT. Translated: CASSYSGQGVASPLHF.

CDR3: CASSTSTGYEKLFF. In DNA, the CDR3 is TGTGCCAGCAGTACCTCGACAGGATATGAAAAACTGTTTTTT. This sequence joins TRBV2 and TRBJ1-4; possibly TRBD1 for D (6 bases). The CDR3 runs to 14 residues. CDR1 is SNHLY, CDR2 FYNNEI, per germline. V was pared by 5 bases and J by 6 bases, with 13 bases between.

V and J are TRBV6-5 and TRBJ1-1, with D tentatively TRBD1 (5 bases). The germline gives CDR1 MNHEY, CDR2 SVGAGI. There are 15 residues in the CDR3. Trimming took 5 bases from V and 0 from J, leaving 13 bases between them. CDR3 protein: CASSTTTAMNTEAFF. The CDR3 nucleotides read TGTGCCAGCAGTACAACGACAGCTATGAACACTGAAGCTTTCTTT.

This chain connects TRBV19 to TRBJ2-2; D might be TRBD2 (5 bases). Trimming removed 5 bases from V and 0 bases from J, with 13 bases in between. The CDR3 consists of 16 residues. From germline, CDR1 is LNHDA and CDR2 SQIVND (reference sequence). The CDR3, as DNA: TGTGCCAGTAGTGCCTGGGAGTATACGAACACCGGGGAGCTGTTTTTT. Its protein is CASSAWEYTNTGELFF.

The chain has TRBV7-2 and TRBJ1-5, with a tentative D call TRBD1 (5 bases). The germline V and J ends were trimmed by 5 bases and 6 bases, with 14 bases remaining between them. The CDR3 runs 14 residues. CDR1 and CDR2 from the germline V gene are SGHTA and FQGNSA. The DNA for the CDR3 is TGTGCCAGCAGCCCGGGCGGGGGTGGTCAGCCCCAGCATTTT. Protein sequence: CASSPGGGGQPQHF.

V gene TRBV7-6 combines with J gene TRBJ1-1; D gene uncertain. Germline values: CDR1 SGHVS, CDR2 FNYEAQ. The CDR3 runs 13 residues. The V end was cut by 2 bases, the J end by 1 base, with 5 bases between. The CDR3 DNA is TGTGCCAGCAGCTTACTCCCGAACACTGAAGCTTTCTTT. It yields the protein CASSLLPNTEAFF.

The chain joins TRBV10-1 to TRBJ2-3, with 14 bases matching TRBD2. The CDR3 is 18 residues long. Germline lookup yields CDR1 WNHNN and CDR2 SYGVQD (reference sequence). Trimming cost V 0 bases and J 6 bases; bases outside gene matches: 8. The CDR3 region is CASSESLSGLAGGDTQYF. CDR3 nucleotides: TGCGCCAGCAGTGAGTCGCTTTCAGGACTAGCGGGGGGTGATACGCAGTATTTT.

The CDR3 nucleotides are TGTGCCAGTACTGACAGGGAGAGCTCCTACGAGCAGTACTTC. Amino acids: CASTDRESSYEQYF. V and J are TRBV19 and TRBJ2-7, with TRBD1 identical over 7 bases. This CDR3 has 14 residues. Germline loops: CDR1 LNHDA, CDR2 SQIVND (reference sequence). J was trimmed by 0 bases and V by 7 bases; bases with no gene match: 6.

The V gene is TRBV6-6, the J gene TRBJ1-1, with D uncertain. Germline V CDR1 and CDR2: MNHNY, SVGAGI (reference sequence). Trimming removed 5 bases from V and 1 base from J, with 11 bases in between. The CDR3 sequence is 14 residues long. CDR3 residues: CASSAVGKNTEAFF. CDR3 coding DNA: TGTGCCAGCAGTGCGGTCGGAAAGAACACTGAAGCTTTCTTT.

The chain is built from TRBV27 and TRBJ1-1; weak D call: TRBD1 (5 bases). The CDR3 runs 13 residues. Trimming cost V 5 bases and J 6 bases, with 13 bases left between them. Germline values: CDR1 MNHEY, CDR2 SMNVEV (reference sequence). The CDR3 DNA reads TGTGCCAGCAGTATGAGGCAGGGCCCTGAAGCTTTCTTT. It translates to CASSMRQGPEAFF.

This chain connects TRBV11-1 to TRBJ1-1; TRBD1 agrees at 8 bases. CDR1 and CDR2 (germline): SGHAT, FQDESV (reference sequence). V was pared by 4 bases and J by 4 bases, with 11 bases of the junction left unmatched. The CDR3 has 16 amino acids. The CDR3 bases are TGTGCCAGCAGCTACGGGGGGACAGGCGGTGGCACTGAAGCTTTCTTT. Residues: CASSYGGTGGGTEAFF. The full variable domain, rest sourced from reference TRBV11-1 and TRBJ1-1, is EAEVAQSPRYKITEKSQAVAFWCDPISGHATLYWYRQILGQGPELLVQFQDESVVDDSQLPKDRFSAERLKGVDSTLKIQPAELGDSAMYLCASSYGGTGGGTEAFFGQGTRLTVV.

The chain employs TRBV10-2 and TRBJ1-2; a weak D match, TRBD1 (5 bases). CDR1 is WSHSY and CDR2 is SAAADI in the germline V gene. Trimming removed 3 bases from V and 5 bases from J, with 25 bases in between. The CDR3 length is 18 residues. The CDR3 region is CASSDYDGAANYIYGYTF. The CDR3 nucleotides are TGCGCCAGCAGTGATTACGATGGGGCAGCAAACTACATATATGGCTACACCTTC.

The V and J genes are TRBV27 and TRBJ2-2; D perhaps matches TRBD1 (6 bases). In germline, CDR1 is MNHEY, CDR2 SMNVEV (reference sequence). The CDR3 totals 14 residues. V lost 7 bases and J lost 4, with 13 bases in between. Here the CDR3 reads CASMGHKFTGELFF. The CDR3 DNA is TGTGCCAGCATGGGACATAAATTCACCGGGGAGCTGTTTTTT.

In its sample, this clone was seen a few times. This sequence joins TRBV2 and TRBJ2-7; the D gene is possibly TRBD2 (6 bases). CDR3 size: 12 residues. CDR1 is SNHLY, CDR2 FYNNEI, per germline. V lost 8 bases and J lost 3, with 11 bases in between. In DNA form, the CDR3 reads TGTGCCAGCGCGGGGCAGGGCTACGAGCAGTACTTC. Protein sequence: CASAGQGYEQYF.

The chain joins TRBV5-4 to TRBJ1-2, with TRBD1 identical over 9 bases. Germline CDR1 reads SGHNT; CDR2 reads YYREEE (reference sequence). This CDR3 is built from 12 residues. Trimming removed 4 bases from V and 8 bases from J; junction bases left unmatched: 3. The DNA of the CDR3 is TGTGCCAGCAGCCGGGACAGGGAAGGCTACACCTTC. It translates to CASSRDREGYTF.

J is TRBJ2-7 and V is TRBV28; D perhaps matches TRBD1 (6 bases). The ends were cut back, 2 bases at V and 4 bases at J, with 15 bases in the middle. In germline, CDR1 is MDHEN, CDR2 SYDVKM. The CDR3 has 15 amino acids. The CDR3 region has the DNA TGTGCCAGCAGTTTAGGCGGACAGCGCGTTTACGAGCAGTACTTC. Encoded protein: CASSLGGQRVYEQYF.

V and J are TRBV14 and TRBJ2-1; TRBD2 matches 8 bases. J was trimmed by 9 bases and V by 0 bases; bases with no gene match: 16. From germline, CDR1 is SGHDN and CDR2 FVKESK. CDR3 length equals 18 residues. DNA for the CDR3: TGTGCCAGCAGCCAAGAAGCGTTCCTCTATAGCGGGGCTGGTGAGCAGTTCTTC. This sequence encodes CASSQEAFLYSGAGEQFF.